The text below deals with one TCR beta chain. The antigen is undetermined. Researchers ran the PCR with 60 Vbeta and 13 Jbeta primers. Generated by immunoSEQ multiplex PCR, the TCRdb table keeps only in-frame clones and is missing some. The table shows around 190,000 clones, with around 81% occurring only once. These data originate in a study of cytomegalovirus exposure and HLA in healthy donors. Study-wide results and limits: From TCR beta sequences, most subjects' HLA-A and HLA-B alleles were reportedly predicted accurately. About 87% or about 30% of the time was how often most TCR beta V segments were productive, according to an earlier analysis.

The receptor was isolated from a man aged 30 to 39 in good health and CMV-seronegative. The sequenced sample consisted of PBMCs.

The CDR3: CASSRTGGTEAFF. CDR3 in DNA: TGTGCCAGCTCACGTACAGGGGGCACTGAAGCTTTCTTT. The gene calls are TRBV18 and TRBJ1-1, with 8 nucleotides matching TRBD1. Germline-derived CDR1 and CDR2 are KGHSH and LQKENI. Losses at the gene ends were 4 bases for V and 4 bases for J; bases not matched to a gene: 2. This CDR3 comprises 13 residues.